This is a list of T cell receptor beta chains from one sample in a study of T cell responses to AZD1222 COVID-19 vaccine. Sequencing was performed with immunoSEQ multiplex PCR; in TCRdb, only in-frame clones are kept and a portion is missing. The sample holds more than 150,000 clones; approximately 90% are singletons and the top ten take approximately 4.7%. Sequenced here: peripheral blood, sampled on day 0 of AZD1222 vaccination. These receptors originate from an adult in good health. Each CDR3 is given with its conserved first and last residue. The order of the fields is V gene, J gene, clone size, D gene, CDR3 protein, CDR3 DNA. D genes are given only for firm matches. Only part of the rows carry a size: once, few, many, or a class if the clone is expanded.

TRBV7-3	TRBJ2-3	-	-	CASSLTPTDTQYF	TGTGCCAGCAGCTTAACGCCCACAGATACGCAGTATTTT
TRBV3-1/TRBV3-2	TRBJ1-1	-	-	CASSQDLGNTEAFF	TGTGCCAGCAGCCAAGATCTGGGGAACACTGAAGCTTTCTTT
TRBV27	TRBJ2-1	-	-	CASRPTTSGNEQFF	TGTGCCAGCAGGCCGACCACCTCAGGAAATGAGCAGTTCTTC
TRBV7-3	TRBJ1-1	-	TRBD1	CASSLQGASEAFF	TGTGCCAGCAGCTTACAGGGGGCTTCTGAAGCTTTCTTT
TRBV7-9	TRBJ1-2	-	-	CASSRFRNREYGYTF	TGTGCCAGCAGCCGATTCCGGAACAGGGAATATGGCTACACCTTC
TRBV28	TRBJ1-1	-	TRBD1	CASMIRDRNTEAFF	TGTGCCAGCATGATCCGGGACAGGAACACTGAAGCTTTCTTT
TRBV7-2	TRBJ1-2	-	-	CASSFSSRDRSYGYTF	TGTGCCAGCAGCTTCAGCTCTCGGGACCGGAGCTATGGCTACACCTTC
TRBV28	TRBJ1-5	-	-	CASSPRTPDQPQHF	TGTGCCAGCAGCCCACGGACACCAGATCAGCCCCAGCATTTT
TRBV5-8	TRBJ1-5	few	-	CASSLAGNQPQHF	TGTGCCAGCAGCTTGGCAGGGAATCAGCCCCAGCATTTT
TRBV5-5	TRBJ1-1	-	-	CASSLRANTEAFF	TGTGCCAGCAGCTTGAGGGCCAACACTGAAGCTTTCTTT
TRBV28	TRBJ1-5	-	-	CASSTSGTLAGQPQHF	TGTGCCAGCAGTACGTCCGGGACTCTCGCGGGTCAGCCCCAGCATTTT
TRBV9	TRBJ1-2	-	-	CASSVGREGLYGYTF	TGTGCCAGCAGCGTAGGACGGGAGGGGCTCTATGGCTACACCTTC
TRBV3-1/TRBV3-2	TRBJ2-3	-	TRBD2	CASSQDTKTSGSHTQYF	TGTGCCAGCAGCCAAGATACGAAGACTAGCGGAAGTCATACGCAGTATTTT
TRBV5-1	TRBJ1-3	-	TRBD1	CASSLGTAGNTIYF	TGCGCCAGCAGCCTTGGGACAGCCGGAAACACCATATATTTT
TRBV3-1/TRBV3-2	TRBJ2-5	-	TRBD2	CASSHLAGETQYF	TGTGCCAGCAGCCATTTAGCGGGTGAGACCCAGTACTTC
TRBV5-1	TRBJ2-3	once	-	CASSLAADTDTQYF	TGCGCCAGCAGCTTGGCAGCTGATACAGATACGCAGTATTTT
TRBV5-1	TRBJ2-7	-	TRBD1	CASSYEADRDEQYF	TGCGCCAGCAGCTACGAGGCAGACAGGGACGAGCAGTACTTC
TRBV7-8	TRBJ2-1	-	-	CASIRSRDLYNEQFF	TGTGCCAGCATCCGGTCCCGCGATCTATACAATGAGCAGTTCTTC
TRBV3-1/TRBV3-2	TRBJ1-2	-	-	CASSPEQGGGYTF	TGTGCCAGCAGCCCGGAACAGGGAGGCGGCTACACCTTC
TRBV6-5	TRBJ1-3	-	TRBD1	CASSYLGTGQNTIYF	TGTGCCAGCAGTTACCTAGGGACAGGGCAAAACACCATATATTTT
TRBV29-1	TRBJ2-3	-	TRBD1	CGAPTGPDTQYF	TGCGGGGCCCCGACAGGGCCAGATACGCAGTATTTT
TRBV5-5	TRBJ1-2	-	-	CASSWGTGPGYGYTF	TGTGCCAGCAGCTGGGGAACAGGGCCGGGCTATGGCTACACCTTC
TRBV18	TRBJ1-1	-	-	CASSLGQLGTEAFF	TGTGCCAGCTCCCTTGGACAGTTGGGCACTGAAGCTTTCTTT
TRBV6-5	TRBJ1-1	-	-	CASSPTTPGAFF	TGTGCCAGCAGTCCTACAACGCCGGGGGCTTTCTTT
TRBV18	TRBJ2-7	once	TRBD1	CASSRPGQGVNEQYF	TGTGCCAGCTCAAGACCGGGACAGGGCGTCAACGAGCAGTACTTC
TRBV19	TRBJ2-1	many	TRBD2	CASSPQTSPSSYNEQFF	TGTGCCAGTAGTCCGCAGACTAGCCCATCCTCATACAATGAGCAGTTCTTC
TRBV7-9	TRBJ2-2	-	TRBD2	CASSPRGTSGSANTGELFF	TGTGCCAGCAGCCCTAGAGGGACTAGCGGGAGTGCGAACACCGGGGAGCTGTTTTTT
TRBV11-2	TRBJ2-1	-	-	CASSLDLPSLEQFF	TGTGCCAGCAGCTTAGATCTCCCTAGCCTAGAGCAGTTCTTC
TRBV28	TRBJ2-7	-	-	CASSLTATEREQYF	TGTGCCAGCAGCTTGACAGCTACTGAGCGCGAGCAGTACTTC
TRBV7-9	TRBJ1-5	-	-	CASSLVYAGSDQPQHF	TGTGCCAGCAGCTTAGTATACGCAGGGTCGGATCAGCCCCAGCATTTT
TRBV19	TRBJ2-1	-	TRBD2	CASSALAGVYNEQFF	TGTGCCAGTAGCGCCTTAGCGGGAGTGTACAATGAGCAGTTCTTC
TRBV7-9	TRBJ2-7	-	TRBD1	CASSSTQGIGEQYF	TGTGCCAGCAGCTCCACACAGGGGATAGGAGAGCAGTACTTC
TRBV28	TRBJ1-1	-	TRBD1	CASSLIQGVDTEAFF	TGTGCCAGCAGTTTAATCCAGGGGGTGGACACTGAAGCTTTCTTT
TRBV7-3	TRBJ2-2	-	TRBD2	CASSLGPTSGNTGELFF	TGTGCCAGCAGCTTAGGCCCAACTAGCGGAAACACCGGGGAGCTGTTTTTT
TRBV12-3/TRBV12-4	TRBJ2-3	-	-	CASSRYTDTQYF	TGTGCCAGCAGTCGATACACAGATACGCAGTATTTT
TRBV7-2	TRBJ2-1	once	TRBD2	CASSVPGLAAHNEQFF	TGTGCCAGCAGCGTTCCGGGACTAGCGGCCCACAATGAGCAGTTCTTC
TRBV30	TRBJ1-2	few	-	CAWRALGGGNGYTF	TGTGCCTGGAGGGCCCTTGGGGGGGGAAATGGCTACACCTTC
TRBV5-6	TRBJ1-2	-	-	CASSLGAGRPSTNYGYTF	TGTGCCAGCAGCTTGGGGGCGGGACGGCCTTCAACTAACTATGGCTACACCTTC
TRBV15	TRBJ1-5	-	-	CATSRVTGDGGPQHF	TGTGCCACCAGCAGAGTGACAGGCGATGGGGGGCCCCAGCATTTT
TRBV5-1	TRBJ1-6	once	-	CASSFAVNSPLHF	TGCGCCAGCAGCTTTGCAGTTAATTCACCCCTCCACTTT
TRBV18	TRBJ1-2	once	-	CASSPMGGTPHNYGYTF	TGTGCCAGCTCACCAATGGGGGGAACCCCCCACAACTATGGCTACACCTTC
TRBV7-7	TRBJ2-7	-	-	CASSLADGLSYEQYF	TGTGCTAGCAGCTTAGCCGACGGTCTCTCCTACGAGCAGTACTTC
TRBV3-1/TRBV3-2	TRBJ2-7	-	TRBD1	CASSPGQGTPYEQYF	TGTGCCAGCAGCCCCGGACAGGGGACCCCCTACGAGCAGTACTTC
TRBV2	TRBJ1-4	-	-	CASSELQKLFF	TGTGCCAGCAGTGAATTGCAAAAACTGTTTTTT
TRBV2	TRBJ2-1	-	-	CASVSSNRLSYNEQFF	TGTGCCAGCGTCTCCAGTAACAGGCTTTCCTACAATGAGCAGTTCTTC
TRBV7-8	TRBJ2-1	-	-	CASSLIGGVESEQFF	TGTGCCAGCAGCTTGATTGGGGGAGTGGAAAGTGAGCAGTTCTTC
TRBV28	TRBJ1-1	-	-	CASRKTANTEAFF	TGTGCCAGCAGAAAGACAGCTAACACTGAAGCTTTCTTT
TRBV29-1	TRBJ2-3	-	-	CSTTGSGTDTQYF	TGCAGCACCACAGGTTCGGGCACAGATACGCAGTATTTT